Below, 19 T cell receptor beta chains from the same sample are listed, as sequenced in a study of blood T cell repertoires in COVID-19. The table came from immunoSEQ multiplex PCR; TCRdb's copy has only in-frame clones and leaves some out. The profile shows nearly 200,000 clones, more than 65% of them singletons. Sequencing used PBMCs or T cells enriched from blood (not recorded which). Source of these receptors: a man aged 40-55 years who had recovered from COVID-19.

The chain carries TRBV7-2 and TRBJ2-3; TRBD2 matches at 9 bases. CDR1 and CDR2 from the germline V gene are SGHTA and FQGNSA. The CDR3 contains 14 residues. V trimming: 2 bases; J trimming: 3 bases; junction bases outside the gene matches: 0. CDR3 residues: CASSLTSGTDTQYF. CDR3 in DNA: TGTGCCAGCAGCTTAACTAGCGGGACAGATACGCAGTATTTT. The full variable domain, its missing parts supplied by reference TRBV7-2 and TRBJ2-3, is GAGVSQSPSNKVTEKGKDVELRCDPISGHTALYWYRQSLGQGLEFLIYFQGNSAPDKSGLPSDRFSAERTGGSVSTLTIQRTQQEDSAVYLCASSLTSGTDTQYFGPGTRLTVL.

This clone was picked up a small number of times. V is TRBV20-1 and J is TRBJ1-6; TRBD1 aligns across 8 bases. Looked up from germline, CDR1 is DFQATT and CDR2 is SNEGSKA (reference sequence). J lost 6 bases, V lost 3 bases, and 7 bases had no gene match. The CDR3 runs to 15 residues. CDR3 sequence (DNA): TGCAGTGCTAGTGGCAGGGGGCGGCTTAATTCACCCCTCCACTTT. As protein: CSASGRGRLNSPLHF.

This clone has only one observation. The chain recombines TRBV7-8 with TRBJ1-6, with D unclear. The CDR3 totals 14 residues. V lost 6 bases to trimming and J lost 6 bases, with 12 bases between them. Germline V gene data show CDR1 as SGHVS and CDR2 as FQNEAQ. CDR3 sequence (DNA): TGTGCCAGCAGGCCGGGTGAAGGTAATTCACCCCTCCACTTT. This sequence encodes CASRPGEGNSPLHF.

V gene TRBV28 combines with J gene TRBJ1-4; perhaps TRBD1 as D (6 bases). CDR1 is MDHEN, CDR2 SYDVKM, per germline. The V end lost 6 bases, the J end lost 3 bases, and 8 bases lay between the germline ends. This CDR3 contains 13 residues. The CDR3 loop is CASRRGSNEKLFF. The CDR3 bases are TGTGCCAGCAGAAGGGGGTCTAATGAAAAACTGTTTTTT.

This clone was detected only once. CDR3 in amino acids: CASSDDSFLVAFF. The CDR3 nucleotides are TGTGCCAGCAGTGATGACAGTTTTCTTGTCGCTTTCTTT. The chain employs TRBV2 and TRBJ1-1, with D possibly TRBD1 on 5 matching bases. Looked up from germline, CDR1 is SNHLY and CDR2 is FYNNEI. The CDR3 loop spans 13 amino acids. Trimming took off 3 bases at V and 11 bases at J, with 16 bases between the two ends.

The rearrangement joins TRBV18 to TRBJ2-3, with TRBD1 matching over 9 bases. The CDR3 runs to 21 residues. V lost 1 base, J lost 4 bases, and 21 bases stayed unmatched. The germline V gene encodes CDR1 KGHSH and CDR2 LQKENI. This CDR3 is CASSPLPYHLQGAQGADTQYF. The CDR3 coding sequence is TGTGCCAGCTCACCACTCCCGTACCACTTACAGGGGGCGCAAGGAGCAGATACGCAGTATTTT. The complete variable domain, with remaining parts taken from reference TRBV18 and TRBJ2-3, reads NAGVMQNPRHLVRRRGQEARLRCSPMKGHSHVYWYRQLPEEGLKFMVYLQKENIIDESGMPKERFSAEFPKEGPSILRIQQVVRGDSAAYFCASSPLPYHLQGAQGADTQYFGPGTRLTVL.

The chain couples TRBV2 to TRBJ1-4, with D unclear. CDR1 is SNHLY, CDR2 FYNNEI, per germline. Trimming left V 7 bases short and J 4 bases short, with 13 bases between. The CDR3 sequence is 14 residues long. The CDR3 reads CASKVGGFNEKLFF. CDR3 coding DNA: TGTGCCAGCAAGGTTGGCGGATTTAATGAAAAACTGTTTTTT.

CDR3 amino acids: CASSLFRGPYETQYF. The CDR3 DNA sequence: TGTGCCAGCAGCCTCTTCAGGGGGCCCTATGAGACCCAGTACTTC. This chain connects TRBV14 to TRBJ2-5; 8 nucleotides line up with TRBD1. There are 15 residues in the CDR3. V lost 4 bases to trimming and J lost 5 bases; unmatched junction nucleotides: 9. Germline V gene sequence: CDR1 SGHDN, CDR2 FVKESK.

The chain uses TRBV7-8 and TRBJ1-2; 9 nucleotides agree with TRBD1. V shed 1 base, J shed 8 bases, and the junction held 8 bases outside the gene matches. The CDR3 consists of 15 residues. CDR1 and CDR2 from the germline V gene are SGHVS and FQNEAQ. In nucleotides, the CDR3 is TGTGCCAGCAGCTTAGTCCCGGGACAGGGTAACGGCTACACCTTC. It codes for CASSLVPGQGNGYTF.

V gene TRBV12-3 or TRBV12-4 combines with J gene TRBJ2-3; the D gene is possibly TRBD2 (5 bases). This CDR3 has 13 residues. The V end lost 6 bases, the J end lost 4 bases, and 11 bases lay between the germline ends. The CDR3 DNA sequence: TGTGCCAGCAGGGACGGCGGGCCAGATACGCAGTATTTT. This gives the protein CASRDGGPDTQYF.

This sequence joins TRBV15 and TRBJ1-1; D gene ambiguous. In germline, CDR1 is LNHNV, CDR2 YYDKDF (reference sequence). V lost 5 bases and J lost 4, with 14 bases in between. The CDR3 has 14 amino acids. CDR3 sequence: CATSEDWVSTEAFF. The CDR3 bases are TGTGCCACCAGCGAGGACTGGGTGAGCACTGAAGCTTTCTTT.

The chain combines TRBV2 with TRBJ1-1; TRBD1 matches 7 bases. This CDR3 region has 13 residues. The junction had 4 bases not matched to a gene; V was cut back by 8 bases and J by 1 base. The V gene's germline CDR1 is SNHLY and CDR2 FYNNEI. This CDR3 is CASQGDSNTEAFF. The CDR3 nucleotides read TGTGCCAGCCAGGGGGACTCGAACACTGAAGCTTTCTTT.

The rearrangement joins TRBV2 to TRBJ2-2; D not resolved. This CDR3 has 11 amino acids. V dropped 7 bases and J dropped 3 bases, with 3 bases sitting between them. Germline CDR1 reads SNHLY; CDR2 reads FYNNEI. DNA for the CDR3: TGTGCCAGCACCTACACCGGGGAGCTGTTTTTT. Encoded protein: CASTYTGELFF.

The chain joins TRBV5-1 to TRBJ2-3; D might be TRBD2 (5 bases). Germline V lookup: CDR1 SGHRS, CDR2 YFSETQ. Trimming cost V 0 bases and J 4 bases, with 12 bases left between them. The CDR3 runs to 15 residues. This chain's CDR3 is CASSLAGSPADTQYF. The DNA for the CDR3 is TGCGCCAGCAGCTTGGCGGGGAGCCCGGCAGATACGCAGTATTTT.

The genes are TRBV3-1 (or the pseudogene TRBV3-2) and TRBJ2-5; D might be TRBD1 (6 bases). The CDR3 runs to 13 residues. Germline CDR1 is LGHDT and CDR2 is YNNKEL (reference sequence). V was pared by 8 bases and J by 4 bases, with 14 bases between. CDR3 sequence (DNA): TGTGCCAGCGCCAGGGGACGGGGAGAGACCCAGTACTTC. Amino acids: CASARGRGETQYF.

The rearrangement uses TRBV7-9 and TRBJ1-5, with D possibly matching TRBD1 (6 bases). V was trimmed by 1 base and J by 7 bases, leaving 17 bases between them. The CDR3 is 16 residues long. Germline CDR1 and CDR2: SEHNR and FQNEAQ (reference sequence). DNA of the CDR3: TGTGCCAGCAGCTTAGATTGGGGGGGGCGAGGACAGCCCCAGCATTTT. Translated: CASSLDWGGRGQPQHF.

The chain joins TRBV7-9 to TRBJ2-5, with 10 bases lining up with TRBD2. Germline V gene lookup returns CDR1 SEHNR and CDR2 FQNEAQ (reference sequence). The CDR3 is made up of 16 amino acids. Trimming removed 1 base from V and 2 bases from J; junction bases left unmatched: 4. Here the CDR3 reads CASSLGDSGGQETQYF. In nucleotides, the CDR3 is TGTGCCAGCAGCTTAGGGGATAGCGGGGGGCAAGAGACCCAGTACTTC.

Written as DNA, the CDR3 is TGTGCCAGCAGCGTAGCTACGTTAACCGGGGAGCTGTTTTTT. Its translation is CASSVATLTGELFF. The gene calls are TRBV9 and TRBJ2-2; D uncertain. The V end was cut by 0 bases, the J end by 5 bases, with 8 bases between. This CDR3 is built from 14 residues. Germline CDR1 SGDLS, CDR2 YYNGEE.

This rearrangement joins TRBV3-1 (or the pseudogene TRBV3-2) to TRBJ1-1, with D unclear. This CDR3 region has 15 residues. The V and J ends lost 2 bases and 0 bases respectively, with 10 bases between them. Germline CDR1 reads LGHDT; CDR2 reads YNNKEL (reference sequence). CDR3 DNA: TGTGCCAGCAGCCAACTCGACACCTTGAACACTGAAGCTTTCTTT. Protein sequence: CASSQLDTLNTEAFF.